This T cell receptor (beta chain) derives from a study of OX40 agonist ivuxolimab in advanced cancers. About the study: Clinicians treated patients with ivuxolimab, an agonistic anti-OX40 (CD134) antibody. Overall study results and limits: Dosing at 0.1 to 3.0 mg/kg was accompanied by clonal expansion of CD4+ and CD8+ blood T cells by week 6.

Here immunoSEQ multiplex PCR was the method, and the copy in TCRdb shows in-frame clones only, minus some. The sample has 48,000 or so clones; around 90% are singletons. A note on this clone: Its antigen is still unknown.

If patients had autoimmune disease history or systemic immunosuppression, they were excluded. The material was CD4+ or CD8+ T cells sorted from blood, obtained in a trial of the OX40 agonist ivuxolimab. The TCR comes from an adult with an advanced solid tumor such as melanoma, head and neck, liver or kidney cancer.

The CDR3 region has the DNA TGTGCCAGCAGCCTGCCGCAGGATTTACCCCATAATTCACCCCTCCACTTT. Translation gives CASSLPQDLPHNSPLHF. V is TRBV28 and J is TRBJ1-6; D is unresolved. This CDR3 contains 17 residues. The V gene's germline CDR1 is MDHEN and CDR2 SYDVKM. V gave up 6 bases and J gave up 5 bases, with 20 bases separating them.